The present T cell receptor (beta chain) was sequenced within a study of blood T cell repertoires in COVID-19. Study information: Both acute and convalescent COVID-19 samples were obtained from the United States, Italy and Spain.

Germline V gene sequence: CDR1 LGHDT, CDR2 YNNKEL (reference sequence). This CDR3 has 15 amino acids. Trimming cost V 3 bases and J 8 bases, with 19 bases left between them. In the original processing: Reference gene primer amplification in the assay estimated nucleated cell counts. TCRdb keeps only in-frame clones here, not all; method: immunoSEQ multiplex PCR. V, J and clone size reflect that table, while D and trimming were determined from the DNA. The sample lists approximately 330,000 clones, roughly 89% occurring once. The age range of participants was about 18 to 95 years, with residence in about two dozen US areas.

Sequencing input: PBMCs or T cells enriched from blood (not recorded which). V gene TRBV3-1 (or the pseudogene TRBV3-2) combines with J gene TRBJ2-5, with D possibly TRBD2 on 6 matching bases. The source of this sequence is a young woman who had recovered from COVID-19. The CDR3 DNA reads TGTGCCAGCAGCCAGTCAACGTTAAGGGAGGCCACCCAGTACTTC. Its protein is CASSQSTLREATQYF.